These 12 T cell receptor beta chains were sequenced from one sample in a study of post-analysis software for immune sequencing data. Study conclusions and caveats: Five or six TRBV segments were significantly more frequent in patients than in controls. TRBV5-6, TRBV5-1 and TRBV20-1 were among these segments.

These TCRs' antigens remain unknown. Each TCR beta cDNA library carried unique molecular identifiers. TCRdb reprocessed the PCR reads with MiXCR, giving one entry per CDR3 protein. The data hold hundreds of thousands of distinct CDR3 sequences, with approximately 30% observed a single time. Sequenced material: blood. The receptor set was obtained from a girl aged 10-17 years with multiple sclerosis.

This clonotype appeared many times. V usage is TRBV4-3 and J usage is TRBJ2-7, with a possible D match to TRBD1 (6 bases). V gave up 0 bases and J gave up 2 bases, with 11 bases separating them. This CDR3 has 15 residues. Looked up from germline, CDR1 is LGHNA and CDR2 is YSLEER. Here the CDR3 reads CASSQDRTVTYEQYF. The CDR3 bases are TGCGCCAGCAGCCAAGATCGGACAGTCACCTACGAGCAGTACTTC.

Only a few counts were recorded for this clonotype. The chain links TRBV11-2 to TRBJ2-5; D is uncertain. CDR3 length equals 13 residues. The V end was cut by 5 bases, the J end by 4 bases, with 11 bases between. Germline assignment: CDR1 SGHAT and CDR2 FQNNGV. The CDR3 DNA is TGTGCCAGCAGCCCCAGAAGGTCAGAGACCCAGTACTTC. This gives the protein CASSPRRSETQYF. The whole variable domain, remainder taken from reference TRBV11-2 and TRBJ2-5, is EAGVAQSPRYKIIEKRQSVAFWCNPISGHATLYWYQQILGQGPKLLIQFQNNGVVDDSQLPKDRFSAERLKGVDSTLKIQPAKLEDSAVYLCASSPRRSETQYFGPGTRLLVL.

This clonotype was counted a few times. The chain joins TRBV4-1 to TRBJ2-5; possible D gene TRBD1, 5 bases. V gave up 1 base and J gave up 5 bases, with 14 bases separating them. The CDR3 spans 15 residues. Germline V CDR1 and CDR2: MGHRA, YSYEKL. CDR3 loop: CASSQVDSGIETQYF. CDR3 nucleotides: TGCGCCAGCAGCCAAGTTGATTCAGGGATTGAGACCCAGTACTTC.

The V and J genes are TRBV20-1 and TRBJ2-5; the D gene could be TRBD1 or TRBD2 (6 bases each). Trimming stripped 6 bases from V and 4 bases from J, with 15 bases between. Per germline, CDR1 DFQATT and CDR2 SNEGSKA (reference sequence). CDR3 size: 13 residues. CDR3 sequence (DNA): TGCAGTGCGGAGGGGGGCCGGGGAGAGACCCAGTACTTC. It specifies CSAEGGRGETQYF.

This clonotype has a handful of counts. J is TRBJ2-3 and V is TRBV20-1; unclear D gene. The length of the CDR3 is 15 residues. In germline, CDR1 is DFQATT, CDR2 SNEGSKA (reference sequence). Trimming removed 1 base from V and 0 bases from J, with 11 bases in between. The CDR3 DNA follows: TGCAGTGCTAGAGGGGCGTCCCGAAGCACAGATACGCAGTATTTT. Amino acids: CSARGASRSTDTQYF.

This clonotype was recorded a few times. This chain connects TRBV9 to TRBJ2-4, with no clear D. This CDR3 spans 15 amino acids. Between the trimmed V and J ends, which lost 3 bases and 0 bases, there was a span of 10 bases. Looked up from germline, CDR1 is SGDLS and CDR2 is YYNGEE. CDR3 nucleotides: TGTGCCAGCAGCGCAGGCTCGCTAGCCAAAAACATTCAGTACTTC. It is translated as CASSAGSLAKNIQYF.

This chain connects TRBV4-3 to TRBJ2-3, with D perhaps given as TRBD1 or TRBD2 (6 bases each). V was cut by 2 bases and J by 4 bases, with 10 bases left in between. The CDR3 has 14 amino acids. The V gene's germline CDR1 is LGHNA and CDR2 YSLEER. CDR3 DNA: TGCGCCAGCAGCCAAATGGGGGGCCCAGATACGCAGTATTTT. Translated, it gives CASSQMGGPDTQYF.

This clonotype turned up a few times. The V call is TRBV5-1, the J call TRBJ2-7; TRBD2 might be the D (6 bases). V was trimmed by 2 bases and J by 0 bases, leaving 12 bases between them. Germline CDR1 and CDR2: SGHRS and YFSETQ. The CDR3 covers 15 residues. The CDR3, as DNA: TGCGCCAGCAGCTTTTACGGGACTCCCTCCTACGAGCAGTACTTC. This encodes CASSFYGTPSYEQYF.

This clonotype appeared many times. The V and J genes are TRBV29-1 and TRBJ2-5, with D perhaps being TRBD1 or TRBD2 (5 bases each). CDR3 length equals 14 residues. The V gene lost 3 bases and the J gene lost 6 bases, with 17 bases spanning the gap. CDR1 is SQVTM, CDR2 ANQGSEA, per germline. DNA of the CDR3: TGCAGCGTTGAGACGTGGGGCCCGGGAAAGACCCAGTACTTC. Protein product: CSVETWGPGKTQYF.

This clonotype was picked up a small number of times. The V gene is TRBV9, the J gene TRBJ1-2, with 9 positions matching TRBD1. CDR1 and CDR2 from the germline V gene are SGDLS and YYNGEE. Germline trimming cut 3 bases from V and 4 bases from J; bases unmatched to any gene: 7. The CDR3 extends over 15 amino acids. CDR3 bases: TGTGCCAGCAGCGAAACAGGGGGCGCCGGCTATGGCTACACCTTC. This translates into CASSETGGAGYGYTF.

This clonotype has more than one count but fewer than ten. The genes are TRBV20-1 and TRBJ2-1; 7 bases are a match to TRBD1. Germline CDR1 is DFQATT and CDR2 is SNEGSKA (reference sequence). The CDR3 consists of 14 residues. J lost 5 bases, V lost 6 bases, and 10 bases had no gene match. Here the CDR3 reads CSAQDRVKDNEQFF. The CDR3 coding sequence is TGCAGTGCACAAGACAGGGTAAAGGACAATGAGCAGTTCTTC.

This clonotype was detected only once. With a much larger clone just one base away, this may be a read error. The gene calls are TRBV6-5 and TRBJ2-7; D possibly corresponds to TRBD2 (5 bases). The length of the CDR3 is 15 residues. With 6 bases removed from V and 5 bases from J, the gap between germline ends came to 20 bases. The germline gives CDR1 MNHEY, CDR2 SVGAGI. The CDR3 nucleotides read TGTGCCAGCAGCCCACACCGGCCTAGCTTCCACGAGCAGTACTTC. Protein sequence: CASSPHRPSFHEQYF.